The 19 T cell receptor beta chains reported below all come from one sample, sequenced in a study of T cells in Graves' hyperthyroidism and ophthalmopathy. Using RNA transcripts as the source, TCR beta CDR3 regions were amplified. During a first-round RT-PCR of the TCR CDR3, the HTBI primer set was used. TCRdb reprocessed the multiplex PCR reads via MiXCR and lists one record per CDR3 protein. The sample consists of around 600,000 distinct CDR3 sequences, roughly 14% of them appearing once. Sequenced material: blood. The receptors were sampled from a woman between 45 and 60 years old with Graves' ophthalmopathy.

This clonotype occurred many times. This chain links TRBV27 with TRBJ2-3; 8 bases are shared with TRBD1. This CDR3 comprises 15 residues. Germline CDR1 reads MNHEY; CDR2 reads SMNVEV (reference sequence). V lost 5 bases and J lost 4; bases outside the gene matches: 8. CDR3 sequence: CASSPGTGSADTQYF. As DNA, the CDR3 is TGTGCCAGCAGTCCGGGGACAGGCAGCGCAGATACGCAGTATTTT.

The sample holds many counts of this clonotype. V gene TRBV7-3 combines with J gene TRBJ1-1; 8 nucleotides agree with TRBD1. Per the germline V gene, CDR1 is SGHTA and CDR2 is FQGTGA. The J segment lost 3 bases and the V segment lost 3 bases, leaving 9 bases of the junction unmatched. The CDR3 is 16 amino acids. DNA for the CDR3: TGTGCCAGCAGCTTCAAAAGGAACAGGGGGGACACTGAAGCTTTCTTT. It codes for CASSFKRNRGDTEAFF.

The chain carries TRBV27 and TRBJ2-3, with 11 bases that match TRBD2. Germline V gene data show CDR1 as MNHEY and CDR2 as SMNVEV (reference sequence). CDR3 size: 16 residues. Trimming removed 2 bases from V and 3 bases from J; junction bases left unmatched: 4. CDR3 sequence reads: CASSLISGRVTDTQYF. The CDR3 coding sequence is TGTGCCAGCAGTTTAATTAGCGGGAGGGTGACAGATACGCAGTATTTT.

This clonotype has ten or more counts. This chain connects TRBV20-1 to TRBJ1-5; D possibly corresponds to TRBD1 (6 bases). Between the trimmed V and J ends, which lost 0 bases and 5 bases, there was a span of 14 bases. The CDR3 has 15 residues. CDR1 is DFQATT and CDR2 is SNEGSKA in the germline V gene (reference sequence). The CDR3, as DNA: TGCAGTGCTAGAGATCGTACAGGGAGGGATCAGCCCCAGCATTTT. Amino acids: CSARDRTGRDQPQHF.

This clonotype was seen only a few times. This chain connects TRBV10-3 to TRBJ2-3; possible D gene TRBD2, 6 bases. Germline V lookup: CDR1 ENHRY, CDR2 SYGVKD. V was clipped by 4 bases and J by 2 bases, with 13 bases between them. The CDR3 contains 15 residues. In DNA, the CDR3 is TGTGCCATCAGTGGGGAGGCGCCCAACACAGATACGCAGTATTTT. Its translation: CAISGEAPNTDTQYF.

This clonotype has just a few counts. This chain joins TRBV5-4 and TRBJ2-3; a possible D gene is TRBD1 (5 bases). V was cut by 0 bases and J by 3 bases, with 17 bases left in between. Germline loops: CDR1 SGHNT, CDR2 YYREEE (reference sequence). The CDR3 runs 17 residues. The CDR3 sequence: CASSLAKGPRVTDTQYF. CDR3 bases: TGTGCCAGCAGCTTGGCGAAGGGGCCCAGAGTTACAGATACGCAGTATTTT.

This clonotype has ten or more counts. In DNA form, the CDR3 reads TGTGCCAGTAGTCGCAGTTTACAAGCAGAGCAGTTCTTC. This encodes CASSRSLQAEQFF. J is TRBJ2-1 and V is TRBV19; D uncertain. This CDR3 contains 13 residues. Germline assignment: CDR1 LNHDA and CDR2 SQIVND (reference sequence). Between the trimmed V and J ends, which lost 5 bases and 10 bases, there was a span of 15 bases.

This clonotype occurred many times. The chain employs TRBV5-6 and TRBJ1-5; 10 bases align to TRBD1. J was trimmed by 3 bases and V by 1 base; bases with no gene match: 7. The V gene's germline CDR1 is SGHDT and CDR2 YYEEEE. This CDR3 contains 17 residues. In nucleotides, the CDR3 is TGTGCCAGCAGCTTGAGGGCGACAGGGGGCTTCAATCAGCCCCAGCATTTT. Protein sequence: CASSLRATGGFNQPQHF.

In this sample, this clonotype turned up many times. This rearrangement joins TRBV7-2 to TRBJ2-1, with a possible D match to TRBD1 (6 bases). The V end was cut by 4 bases, the J end by 13 bases, with 14 bases between. Germline V gives CDR1 SGHTA, CDR2 FQGNSA. This CDR3 comprises 12 residues. The CDR3 reads CASSYTGTRQFF. The CDR3 DNA is TGTGCCAGCAGCTACACCGGGACAAGACAGTTCTTC.

The rearrangement joins TRBV5-5 to TRBJ2-6; 8 nucleotides agree with TRBD1. Germline V gene sequence: CDR1 SGHKS, CDR2 YYEKEE (reference sequence). This CDR3 contains 18 residues. The junction had 9 bases not matched to a gene; V was cut back by 4 bases and J by 0 bases. CDR3 sequence (DNA): TGTGCCAGCAGCCGGGTGGGACAGGTGAACTCTGGGGCCAACGTCCTGACTTTC. This codes for CASSRVGQVNSGANVLTF.

This chain connects TRBV5-6 to TRBJ1-4; tentatively, D is TRBD1 (6 bases). Germline V gives CDR1 SGHDT, CDR2 YYEEEE. The CDR3 runs to 15 residues. Trimming shortened V by 0 bases and J by 7 bases, and 13 bases separated the two germline ends. The CDR3 sequence: CASSLAGGPGEKLFF. The CDR3 DNA is TGTGCCAGCAGCTTGGCCGGGGGGCCGGGTGAAAAACTGTTTTTT.

This clonotype has just a few counts. The chain combines TRBV19 with TRBJ2-7, with TRBD2 matching over 13 bases. The germline V gene has CDR1 LNHDA and CDR2 SQIVND (reference sequence). The V gene end was trimmed by 3 bases and the J gene end by 2 bases; junction bases not matched to a gene: 4. The CDR3 totals 16 residues. The CDR3 loop is CASSIFGLAGAYEQYF. As DNA, the CDR3 is TGTGCCAGTAGTATCTTCGGACTAGCGGGAGCCTACGAGCAGTACTTC. The full variable domain, with the rest looked up from reference TRBV19 and TRBJ2-7, is DGGITQSPKYLFRKEGQNVTLSCEQNLNHDAMYWYRQDPGQGLRLIYYSQIVNDFQKGDIAEGYSVSREKKESFPLTVTSAQKNPTAFYLCASSIFGLAGAYEQYFGPGTRLTVT.

This clonotype was seen ten or more times. The rearrangement joins TRBV11-1 to TRBJ2-7; TRBD1 matches 11 bases. With V trimmed by 5 bases and J by 4 bases, 7 bases remained unmatched. The CDR3 totals 15 residues. Germline V gene sequence: CDR1 SGHAT, CDR2 FQDESV (reference sequence). CDR3 amino acids: CASSQRTGGSYEQYF. CDR3 DNA: TGTGCCAGCAGCCAACGGACAGGGGGCAGTTACGAGCAGTACTTC.

There are many counts of this clonotype. The chain joins TRBV7-2 to TRBJ1-2; TRBD1 agrees at 9 bases. V was clipped by 5 bases and J by 3 bases; unmatched bases: 4. Germline lookup yields CDR1 SGHTA and CDR2 FQGNSA. There are 14 residues in the CDR3. The CDR3 DNA sequence: TGTGCCAGCAGCCTTTGGACAGGGGACTATGGCTACACCTTC. Its translation is CASSLWTGDYGYTF.

This clonotype appeared many times. The gene calls are TRBV12-3 or TRBV12-4 and TRBJ2-1, with TRBD1 matching 8 bases. The CDR3 has 11 amino acids. V dropped 6 bases and J dropped 10; count of bases not matched to a gene: 2. CDR3 protein: CASRTGVEQFF. The CDR3 DNA sequence: TGTGCCAGCAGGACAGGGGTGGAGCAGTTCTTC.

V is TRBV18 and J is TRBJ2-1, with TRBD2 matching over 9 bases. The CDR3 is 17 amino acids. Germline V gene sequence: CDR1 KGHSH, CDR2 LQKENI. The trim removed 1 base at V and 4 bases at J, leaving 8 bases unmatched. The CDR3 protein is CASSPRSSGIGYNEQFF. The DNA of the CDR3 is TGTGCCAGCTCACCACGGTCTAGCGGGATAGGGTACAATGAGCAGTTCTTC.

This clonotype was observed at least ten times. The gene calls are TRBV27 and TRBJ1-1; a possible D gene is TRBD1 (5 bases). Germline V gene lookup returns CDR1 MNHEY and CDR2 SMNVEV (reference sequence). Trimming took 1 base from V and 4 from J, leaving 10 bases between them. The CDR3 has 14 residues. CDR3 DNA sequence: TGTGCCAGCAGTTTATATGGGGGTCTCACTGAAGCTTTCTTT. This codes for CASSLYGGLTEAFF.

The chain has TRBV18 and TRBJ2-2, with 10 bases identical to TRBD2. The V and J ends lost 1 base and 0 bases, in that order; junction bases with no gene match: 5. The CDR3 length is 18 residues. Germline CDR1 KGHSH, CDR2 LQKENI. CDR3 region: CASSPLTSGRANTGELFF. Here the CDR3 DNA reads TGTGCCAGCTCACCACTGACTAGCGGGCGAGCGAACACCGGGGAGCTGTTTTTT.

This clonotype was seen a handful of times. This chain connects TRBV7-3 to TRBJ2-7; 11 bases match TRBD1. V gave up 4 bases and J gave up 5 bases; unmatched junction bases: 10. The CDR3 totals 16 residues. Per germline, CDR1 SGHTA and CDR2 FQGTGA. The CDR3 DNA reads as TGTGCCAGCAGCTCCGGACAGGGGGCTGGTATCGACGAGCAGTACTTC. Translated: CASSSGQGAGIDEQYF.